The 16 T cell receptor beta chains listed next were all sequenced from one sample in a study of cytomegalovirus exposure and HLA in healthy donors. 60 Vbeta and 13 Jbeta primers were used in PCR. Assay used: immunoSEQ multiplex PCR; TCRdb lists only in-frame clones, some missing. This sample yields about 110,000 clones, of which 55% to 85% are seen a single time; roughly 7.8% belongs to the top ten. The specimen sequenced was PBMCs. The source is a man between 25 and 39 years old in good health and CMV-seronegative.

This chain uses TRBV28 with TRBJ1-2; 7 positions match TRBD1. The germline V gene has CDR1 MDHEN and CDR2 SYDVKM. The CDR3 sequence is 13 residues long. Trimming cost V 5 bases and J 3 bases; bases outside gene matches: 3. The DNA of the CDR3 is TGTGCCAGCAGTAAGGACAGGTACTATGGCTACACCTTC. This translates into CASSKDRYYGYTF.

The chain carries TRBV19 and TRBJ2-5; D is possibly TRBD2 (6 bases). Trimming stripped 6 bases from V and 5 bases from J, with 16 bases between. The CDR3 contains 14 residues. CDR1 is LNHDA, CDR2 SQIVND, per germline (reference sequence). The CDR3 loop is CASSRDSQRETQYF. The DNA for the CDR3 is TGTGCCAGTAGCCGGGACTCCCAACGGGAGACCCAGTACTTC.

The chain uses TRBV19 and TRBJ2-2; the match to TRBD1 covers 7 bases. The CDR3 covers 13 residues. With V trimmed by 11 bases and J by 5 bases, 8 bases remained unmatched. Germline loops: CDR1 LNHDA, CDR2 SQIVND (reference sequence). In DNA, the CDR3 is TGTGCCTCGCGACAGGGAAGGACCGGGGAGCTGTTTTTT. This sequence encodes CASRQGRTGELFF.

The V and J genes are TRBV19 and TRBJ2-6, with D possibly matching TRBD1 (6 bases). Deletions cut 5 bases from V and 7 bases from J, with 15 bases between. The CDR3 loop spans 15 amino acids. The V gene's germline CDR1 is LNHDA and CDR2 SQIVND (reference sequence). The CDR3 region has the DNA TGTGCCAGTAGTGAGTGGTCGGGGACAGCCAACGTCCTGACTTTC. This translates into CASSEWSGTANVLTF.

The V call is TRBV19, the J call TRBJ1-2; possibly TRBD1 for D (5 bases). The CDR3 sequence is 12 residues long. Germline V gene sequence: CDR1 LNHDA, CDR2 SQIVND (reference sequence). Trimming shortened V by 5 bases and J by 8 bases, and 12 bases separated the two germline ends. Here the CDR3 DNA reads TGTGCCAGTAGTCGCGGGACGGAGGGCTACACCTTC. This gives the protein CASSRGTEGYTF.

This clone was counted only a few times. The chain combines TRBV15 with TRBJ2-3; D uncertain. V was trimmed by 2 bases and J by 4 bases, leaving 10 bases between them. The CDR3 consists of 14 residues. Germline values: CDR1 LNHNV, CDR2 YYDKDF (reference sequence). CDR3 DNA: TGTGCCACCAGCAGAAACTACCTCCCAGATACGCAGTATTTT. It is translated as CATSRNYLPDTQYF. The whole variable domain, filled in from reference TRBV15 and TRBJ2-3, reads DAMVIQNPRYQVTQFGKPVTLSCSQTLNHNVMYWYQQKSSQAPKLLFHYYDKDFNNEADTPDNFQSRRPNTSFCFLDIRSPGLGDTAMYLCATSRNYLPDTQYFGPGTRLTVL.

This clone has more than one count but fewer than ten. The chain combines TRBV19 with TRBJ2-2, with TRBD1 as a possible D gene (6 bases). The CDR3 runs to 14 residues. CDR1 LNHDA and CDR2 SQIVND come from the germline V gene (reference sequence). V was trimmed by 7 bases and J by 6 bases, leaving 15 bases between them. The CDR3 DNA follows: TGTGCCAGTACCAGACAGGTTCGCGCCGGGGAGCTGTTTTTT. This translates into CASTRQVRAGELFF.

The rearrangement joins TRBV10-2 to TRBJ2-1; the match to TRBD2 covers 7 bases. CDR3 size: 17 residues. Unmatched junction bases numbered 5, after V lost 0 bases and J lost 0 bases. Germline CDR1 reads WSHSY; CDR2 reads SAAADI. DNA for the CDR3: TGCGCCAGCAGTGAGTCTAGCGGGCACGGCTCCTACAATGAGCAGTTCTTC. This codes for CASSESSGHGSYNEQFF.

The sample holds many counts of this clone. The chain joins TRBV6-1 to TRBJ1-2, with 9 bases aligning to TRBD1. In germline, CDR1 is MNHNS, CDR2 SASEGT. CDR3 length: 14 residues. With V trimmed by 1 base and J by 3 bases, 0 bases remained unmatched. Here the CDR3 DNA reads TGTGCCAGCAGTGAAGGGGACAGGGACTATGGCTACACCTTC. Its protein product is CASSEGDRDYGYTF.

This clone appeared a few times. Additional DNA sequences in this sample encode the identical CDR3. This chain uses TRBV20-1 with TRBJ2-5; D gene ambiguous. The V gene lost 6 bases and the J gene lost 5 bases, with 10 bases spanning the gap. There are 11 residues in the CDR3. In germline, CDR1 is DFQATT, CDR2 SNEGSKA (reference sequence). CDR3 nucleotide sequence: TGCAGTGCCCGTCCCCGGGAGACCCAGTACTTC. Protein sequence: CSARPRETQYF.

The gene calls are TRBV19 and TRBJ1-5, with 8 positions matching TRBD1. The CDR3 is made up of 17 amino acids. Germline V gene lookup returns CDR1 LNHDA and CDR2 SQIVND (reference sequence). V was clipped by 1 base and J by 5 bases; unmatched bases: 10. CDR3 region: CASSIGGAQGAYQPQHF. CDR3 nucleotides: TGTGCCAGTAGTATAGGAGGAGCGCAGGGGGCTTATCAGCCCCAGCATTTT.

This sequence joins TRBV27 and TRBJ2-7; TRBD2 matches 12 bases. Germline loops: CDR1 MNHEY, CDR2 SMNVEV (reference sequence). The CDR3 is made up of 13 amino acids. V lost 8 bases to trimming and J lost 9 bases; unmatched junction nucleotides: 8. The CDR3, as DNA: TGTGCCAGCGGTGGGGGACTAGCGGGCTTGCAGTACTTC. It encodes CASGGGLAGLQYF.

The chain links TRBV6-5 to TRBJ2-7, with TRBD1 matching over 8 bases. Germline V CDR1 and CDR2: MNHEY, SVGAGI. J gave up 0 bases and V 4 bases, and 2 bases lay outside the gene matches. The CDR3 loop spans 14 amino acids. CDR3 region: CASSSGTGSYEQYF. Written as DNA, the CDR3 is TGTGCCAGCAGTTCCGGGACAGGCTCCTACGAGCAGTACTTC.

The chain is built from TRBV4-1 and TRBJ2-3, with 8 bases lining up with TRBD1. CDR1 is MGHRA, CDR2 YSYEKL, per germline. The CDR3 covers 16 residues. V gave up 4 bases and J gave up 3 bases; unmatched junction bases: 9. CDR3 residues: CASSRGQGQATDTQYF. The CDR3 bases are TGCGCCAGCAGCCGCGGACAGGGACAGGCGACAGATACGCAGTATTTT.

This clone appeared a few times. The chain is built from TRBV6-5 and TRBJ1-6; D unclear. The CDR3 spans 15 residues. Per the germline V gene, CDR1 is MNHEY and CDR2 is SVGAGI. Between the trimmed V and J ends, which lost 2 bases and 9 bases, there was a span of 14 bases. CDR3 in amino acids: CASSYGDYGGSPLHF. Here the CDR3 DNA reads TGTGCCAGCAGTTACGGAGATTATGGAGGTTCACCCCTCCACTTT.

The V gene is TRBV19, the J gene TRBJ2-1; 7 bases match TRBD1. CDR1 and CDR2 from the germline V gene are LNHDA and SQIVND (reference sequence). The CDR3 is made up of 16 amino acids. V dropped 6 bases and J dropped 4; count of bases not matched to a gene: 12. CDR3 in DNA: TGTGCCAGTAGAGTAAACACAGGGGATAAGTACAATGAGCAGTTCTTC. Protein: CASRVNTGDKYNEQFF. The full variable domain, completed using reference TRBV19 and TRBJ2-1, is DGGITQSPKYLFRKEGQNVTLSCEQNLNHDAMYWYRQDPGQGLRLIYYSQIVNDFQKGDIAEGYSVSREKKESFPLTVTSAQKNPTAFYLCASRVNTGDKYNEQFFGPGTRLTVL.